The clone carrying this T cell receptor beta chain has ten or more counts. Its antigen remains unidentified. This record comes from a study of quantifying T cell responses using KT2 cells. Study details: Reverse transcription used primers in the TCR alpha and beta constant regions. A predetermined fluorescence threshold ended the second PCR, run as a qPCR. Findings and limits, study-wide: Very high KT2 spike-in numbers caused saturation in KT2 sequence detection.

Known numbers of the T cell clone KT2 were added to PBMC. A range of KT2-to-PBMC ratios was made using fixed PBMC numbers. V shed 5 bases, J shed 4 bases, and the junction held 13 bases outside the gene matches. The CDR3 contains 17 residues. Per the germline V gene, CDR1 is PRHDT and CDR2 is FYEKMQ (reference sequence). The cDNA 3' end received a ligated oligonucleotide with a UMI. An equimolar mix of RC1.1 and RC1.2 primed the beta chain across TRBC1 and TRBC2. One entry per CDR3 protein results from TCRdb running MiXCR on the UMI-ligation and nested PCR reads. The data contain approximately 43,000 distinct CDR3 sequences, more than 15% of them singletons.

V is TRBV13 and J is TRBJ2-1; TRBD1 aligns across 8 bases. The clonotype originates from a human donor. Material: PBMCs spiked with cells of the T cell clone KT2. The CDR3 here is CASSPPAGGPSYNEQFF. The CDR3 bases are TGTGCCAGCAGCCCTCCCGCAGGGGGCCCTTCATACAATGAGCAGTTCTTC.